This T cell receptor (beta chain) was identified during a study of graft-versus-host responses after intestinal transplantation. Graft tissue processing released intraepithelial and lamina propria lymphocytes. V lost 0 bases and J lost 2, with 11 bases in between. The CDR3 runs to 15 residues. The germline CDR1 and CDR2 sequences are MGHRA and YSYEKL. Method: immunoSEQ multiplex PCR; TCRdb's copy keeps in-frame clones and lacks some. The repertoire holds 15,000 to 17,000 clones, with around two thirds as singletons. The sequence derives from a human patient who received an intestinal transplant, so some T cells may come from the graft donor. V gene TRBV4-1 combines with J gene TRBJ2-7; D is ambiguous. The source material was ileum tissue, sampled 14 days after transplant. The DNA of the CDR3 is TGCGCCAGCAGCCAAGATGTTGATTCTCCCTACGAGCAGTACTTC. This gives the protein CASSQDVDSPYEQYF.